This T cell receptor beta chain emerged from a study of blood T cell repertoires in COVID-19. Authors' methods: Reference gene primer amplification yielded estimated nucleated cell counts. Using immunoSEQ multiplex PCR, the repertoire was profiled, and TCRdb retains in-frame clones only, with some absent. Clone size and the V and J calls come from that table; the DNA yielded D and trimming. The sample lists some 53,000 clones; roughly 89% were seen once. The CDR3 contains 18 residues. The chain carries TRBV12-2 and TRBJ2-2; the table's D call of TRBD1 was not tested on the DNA. TRBV12-2 is given as a pseudogene. This receptor was identified in a man aged 55-75 years with active COVID-19. Sequenced material: peripheral blood. The CDR3 protein is CASRLASSGQTNTGELFF. In DNA, the CDR3 is TGTGCAAGTCGCTTAGCGAGTTCTGGGCAGACGAACACCGGGGAGCTGTTTTTT.